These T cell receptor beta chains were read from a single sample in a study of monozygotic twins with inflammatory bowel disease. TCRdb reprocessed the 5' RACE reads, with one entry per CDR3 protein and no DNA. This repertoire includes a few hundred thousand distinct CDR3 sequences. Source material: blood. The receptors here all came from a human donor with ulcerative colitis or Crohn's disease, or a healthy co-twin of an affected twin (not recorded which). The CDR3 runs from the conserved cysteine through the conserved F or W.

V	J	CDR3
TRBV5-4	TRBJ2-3	CASSSQTSRRAADTQYF
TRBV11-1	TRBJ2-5	CASSLSLQSPETQYF
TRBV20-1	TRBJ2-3	CSARDGAGGPDTQYF
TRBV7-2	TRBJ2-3	CASSSRTGESDTQYF
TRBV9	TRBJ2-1	CASSSRSGQFF
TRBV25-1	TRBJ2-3	CASSGTLAGGDTQYF
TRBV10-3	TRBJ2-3	CAIRDRGRSTDTQYF
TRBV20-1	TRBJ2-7	CSARRDYTPEQYF
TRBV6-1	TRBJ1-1	CASSGRYTEAFF
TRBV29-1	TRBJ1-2	CSGQEGVGGYTF
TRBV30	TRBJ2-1	CAWRHTSGGYNEQFF
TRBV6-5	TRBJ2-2	CASSYGPGGTTGELFF
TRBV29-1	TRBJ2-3	CSVFQRGPLTDTQYF
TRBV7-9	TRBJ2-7	CASSRRDLAYEQYF
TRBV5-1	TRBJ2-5	CASSLSQGIETQYF
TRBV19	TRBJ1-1	CASVWGVNTEAFF
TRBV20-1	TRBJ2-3	CSARDLSSGSSTDTQYF
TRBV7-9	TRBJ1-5	CAFRPSPQGGNQPQHF
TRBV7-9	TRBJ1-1	CASSLMDFTTTEAFF
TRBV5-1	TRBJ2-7	CASSLAPPYEQYF
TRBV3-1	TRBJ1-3	CASSQGGGGSGNTIYF
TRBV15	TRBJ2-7	CATSRDLVFRYEQYF
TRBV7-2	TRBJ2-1	CASSYRTVWDEQFF
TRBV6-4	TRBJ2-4	CASSDEGRAKNIQYF
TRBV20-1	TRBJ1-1	CSARDSRLTNTEAFF
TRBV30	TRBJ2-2	CAPFPGANTGELFF
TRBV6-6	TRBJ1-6	CASRVDSPLHF
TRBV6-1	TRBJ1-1	CASSEATFGLSGTEAFF
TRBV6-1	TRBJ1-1	CASIGRGPLNTEAFF
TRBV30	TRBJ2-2	CAWSVARTGELFF
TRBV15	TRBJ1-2	CATSRAATGGHGYTF
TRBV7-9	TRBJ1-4	CASSPLGLPATNEKLFF
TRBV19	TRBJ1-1	CASSPLNSGTEAFF
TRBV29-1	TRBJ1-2	CSVDRQGVYGYTF
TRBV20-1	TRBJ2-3	CSASKRESTDTQYF
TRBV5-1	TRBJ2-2	CASSLLSRGNTGELFF
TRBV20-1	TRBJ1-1	CSARLQGRTNTEAFF
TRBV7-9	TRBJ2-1	CASEPRGDIYNEQFF
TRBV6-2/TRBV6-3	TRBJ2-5	CASRGVARLYQETQYF
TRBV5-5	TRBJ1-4	CASSSVGLATNEKLFF
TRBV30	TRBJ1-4	CAWRFGDRVEEKLFF